This is a list of T cell receptor beta chains from one sample in a study of blood T cells in healthy people across ages. TCRdb reprocessed the 5' RACE reads via MiXCR and lists one record per CDR3 protein. In the table there are about 780,000 distinct CDR3 sequences, around 50% of which are singletons. Sequenced input: blood. The receptors were gathered from a man aged 80 or over in good health. Each CDR3 is given without its conserved first and last residue. Each record gives: D gene, J gene, V gene, CDR3 protein. D genes are given only for firm matches.

. TRBJ2-2 TRBV30 AWPAGTGELF
TRBD2 TRBJ2-4 TRBV7-2 ASSPGLALAKNIQY
. TRBJ2-3 TRBV11-2 ASSPQGPSDTQY
TRBD1 TRBJ2-1 TRBV20-1 SARDLRTGTYNEQF
TRBD2 TRBJ2-1 TRBV7-2 AIKLARTSGRYENEQF
TRBD1 TRBJ2-5 TRBV28 ASSKPTGQETQY
. TRBJ2-6 TRBV7-3 ASSLTGQKTGANVLT
TRBD2 TRBJ2-7 TRBV29-1 SGLLAGGVSYEQY
TRBD1 TRBJ2-7 TRBV11-2 ASNLQGSIREAQY
TRBD2 . TRBV25-1 ATTGLAGAGGYEQY
. TRBJ2-1 TRBV3-1 ASSPRGSGYREQF
TRBD2 TRBJ2-5 TRBV29-1 SALTSGMGQETQY
TRBD2 TRBJ2-3 TRBV4-1 ASLSGTSTDTQY
TRBD2 TRBJ2-2 TRBV6-5 ASSFGLAQAGELF
. TRBJ2-3 TRBV7-2 ASSQLVGAADTQY
TRBD2 TRBJ2-2 TRBV28 ASSFPTEGGRASGSSGELF
. TRBJ2-1 TRBV6-2/TRBV6-3 ASSYDREQF
. TRBJ2-1 TRBV2 ASSEGGGRIGSEQF
TRBD2 TRBJ2-1 TRBV7-9 ASSLMSGRLNEQF
TRBD2 TRBJ2-6 TRBV5-1 ASSFSSGRNGANVLT
. TRBJ1-6 TRBV7-2 ASSWAGRLDSPLH
. TRBJ2-3 TRBV5-1 ASSLESSYTQY
. TRBJ1-5 TRBV6-1 ASNSDSNQPQH
. TRBJ2-2 TRBV27 ASKLDSTLGNTRELF